This TCR beta chain was recorded in a study of T cells in localized non-small cell lung cancer. Clones were read by immunoSEQ multiplex PCR, and TCRdb kept only the in-frame ones, dropping some. The table shows 25,000 to 30,000 clones, with approximately 92% occurring only once. CDR3 length: 15 residues. Germline V gene lookup returns CDR1 SGHTA and CDR2 FQGNSA. With V trimmed by 5 bases and J by 4 bases, 6 bases remained unmatched. The source material was peripheral blood mononuclear cells, sampled before any cancer treatment. This clonotype originated in a woman aged 35-70 years with stage III lung adenocarcinoma. The genes are TRBV7-2 and TRBJ2-5; 11 bases agree with TRBD2. The CDR3, as DNA: TGTGCCAGCAGCACAATAGCGGGAGGGGGAGAGACCCAGTACTTC. Amino acid sequence: CASSTIAGGGETQYF.